These 27 T cell receptor beta chains were all obtained from the same sample, sequenced in a study of blood T cell repertoires in COVID-19. Profiling relied on immunoSEQ multiplex PCR, and the TCRdb table lists in-frame clones only, not all of them. This sample has 85,000 to 130,000 clones, with approximately 88% found just once. The sequenced material came from peripheral blood. Every receptor here comes from a man between 60 and 75 years old with acute or convalescent COVID-19.

The gene calls are TRBV27 and TRBJ1-1, with 9 bases identical to TRBD1. Germline V gives CDR1 MNHEY, CDR2 SMNVEV (reference sequence). With V trimmed by 4 bases and J by 0 bases, 3 bases remained unmatched. The CDR3 is 15 amino acids. The CDR3 DNA reads as TGTGCCAGCAGTTCCGGGACAGGGATGAACACTGAAGCTTTCTTT. The encoded protein is CASSSGTGMNTEAFF.

The rearrangement uses TRBV24-1 and TRBJ1-5; TRBD1 is a possible D gene (5 bases). Germline-derived CDR1 and CDR2 are KGHDR and SFDVKD. V lost 1 base and J 7 bases, leaving 7 bases between the germline ends. There are 13 residues in the CDR3. DNA for the CDR3: TGTGCCACCAGTGATTTACGGGGGCAGCCCCAGCATTTT. Its protein is CATSDLRGQPQHF.

The J gene is TRBJ2-1, the V gene TRBV19; 11 bases are shared with TRBD2. Germline CDR1 reads LNHDA; CDR2 reads SQIVND (reference sequence). The V and J ends lost 4 bases and 8 bases, in that order; junction bases with no gene match: 4. The CDR3 is 14 residues long. Here the CDR3 reads CASSTSGRWDEQFF. The CDR3 DNA follows: TGTGCCAGTAGTACTAGCGGGAGGTGGGATGAGCAGTTCTTC.

This sequence joins TRBV14 and TRBJ2-5; perhaps TRBD2 as D (5 bases). CDR1 is SGHDN and CDR2 is FVKESK in the germline V gene. Trimming stripped 4 bases from V and 3 bases from J, with 12 bases between. CDR3 length: 14 amino acids. For the CDR3, the DNA is TGTGCCAGCAGCCCACATTTCGGGGAAGAGACCCAGTACTTC. This gives the protein CASSPHFGEETQYF.

The rearrangement uses TRBV11-3 and TRBJ2-3, with 12 nucleotides matching TRBD2. The CDR3 consists of 15 residues. Germline V gene lookup returns CDR1 SGHNT and CDR2 YENEEA. The V segment lost 10 bases and the J segment 7 bases; nucleotides outside the gene matches: 12. CDR3 amino acids: CAIQRRTSGNHTQYF. The CDR3, as DNA: TGTGCCATTCAACGCCGGACTAGCGGGAATCATACGCAGTATTTT.

The gene calls are TRBV28 and TRBJ1-5; TRBD1 aligns across 12 bases. This CDR3 is 16 amino acids long. In germline, CDR1 is MDHEN, CDR2 SYDVKM. V lost 5 bases and J lost 6; bases outside the gene matches: 8. The CDR3 here is CASSTPGQGAGQPQHF. CDR3 sequence (DNA): TGTGCCAGCAGTACCCCGGGACAGGGGGCCGGTCAGCCCCAGCATTTT.

The chain recombines TRBV2 with TRBJ2-7, with D perhaps matching TRBD2 (5 bases). Trimming pared 4 bases from V and 6 bases from J, leaving 19 bases between. This CDR3 comprises 15 residues. Per the germline V gene, CDR1 is SNHLY and CDR2 is FYNNEI. CDR3 sequence reads: CASSVQRTLGSEQYV. The CDR3, as DNA: TGTGCCAGCAGTGTACAAAGGACTCTAGGATCCGAGCAGTACGTC.

The chain links TRBV10-1 to TRBJ2-2; 8 bases match TRBD2. The CDR3 extends over 18 amino acids. CDR1 is WNHNN, CDR2 SYGVQD, per germline (reference sequence). The V gene end was trimmed by 3 bases and the J gene end by 1 base; junction bases not matched to a gene: 10. DNA of the CDR3: TGCGCCAGCAGTGACCAGCGGGAGTACGACGAGAACACCGGGGAGCTGTTTTTT. As protein: CASSDQREYDENTGELFF.

The chain is built from TRBV3-1 (or the pseudogene TRBV3-2) and TRBJ2-7, with 8 bases identical to TRBD2. This CDR3 is built from 14 residues. From germline, CDR1 is LGHDT and CDR2 YNNKEL (reference sequence). The ends lost 1 base at V and 2 bases at J; junction bases unmatched: 1. The CDR3 DNA reads TGTGCCAGCAGCCAAGCGGGAGGGCCCTACGAGCAGTACTTC. This encodes CASSQAGGPYEQYF.

CDR3: CASSLTGPGYEQYV. In DNA, the CDR3 is TGTGCCAGCAGCCTGACAGGGCCAGGGTACGAGCAGTACGTC. The chain uses TRBV7-9 and TRBJ2-7, with TRBD1 matching over 7 bases. Germline V gives CDR1 SEHNR, CDR2 FQNEAQ (reference sequence). The CDR3 has 14 amino acids. After removal of 5 bases from V and 4 bases from J, the junction contained 8 bases not matched to a gene.

The chain carries TRBV7-9 and TRBJ2-3; no reliable D call. Looked up from germline, CDR1 is SEHNR and CDR2 is FQNEAQ (reference sequence). The CDR3 runs to 12 residues. The V gene lost 5 bases and the J gene lost 4 bases, with 7 bases spanning the gap. The CDR3 sequence: CASSRVADTQYF. CDR3 bases: TGTGCCAGCAGCCGTGTAGCAGATACGCAGTATTTT.

The rearrangement joins TRBV7-5 to TRBJ2-7; the table's D call, TRBD2, has no DNA check behind it. TRBV7-5 is tagged as a pseudogene. CDR3 length: 12 amino acids. In DNA, the CDR3 is TGTGCCAGAAGCTTTGAGAGCCACGAGCAGTACGTC. Its protein is CARSFESHEQYV.

The chain is built from TRBV2 and TRBJ1-2; D unresolved. CDR1 and CDR2 (germline): SNHLY, FYNNEI. This CDR3 has 13 amino acids. The V end lost 5 bases, the J end lost 7 bases, and 14 bases lay between the germline ends. CDR3: CASSTNARGGYTF. The CDR3, as DNA: TGTGCCAGCAGTACCAACGCGAGAGGTGGCTACACCTTC.

The gene calls are TRBV28 and TRBJ1-1; a weak D match, TRBD1 (5 bases). The CDR3 has 13 amino acids. Trimming pared 6 bases from V and 1 base from J, leaving 9 bases between. CDR1 is MDHEN and CDR2 is SYDVKM in the germline V gene. CDR3 amino acids: CASSRGGNTEAFF. The CDR3 DNA reads as TGTGCCAGCAGCCGGGGGGGGAACACTGAAGCTTTCTTT.

CDR3: CASSFSEGLYGYTF. In nucleotides, the CDR3 is TGTGCCAGCAGCTTTTCTGAGGGCCTCTATGGCTACACCTTC. The chain carries TRBV11-3 and TRBJ1-2; D is uncertain. V dropped 3 bases and J dropped 4 bases, with 12 bases sitting between them. CDR1 is SGHNT, CDR2 YENEEA, per germline. This CDR3 spans 14 amino acids.

This clone was seen many times. J is TRBJ2-1 and V is TRBV24-1; 12 bases are shared with TRBD2. The CDR3 is made up of 15 amino acids. Germline lookup yields CDR1 KGHDR and CDR2 SFDVKD. Unmatched junction bases numbered 2, after V lost 3 bases and J lost 6 bases. The CDR3 spells CATSDLAGGFNEQFF. The CDR3 nucleotides read TGTGCCACCAGTGATCTAGCGGGAGGGTTCAATGAGCAGTTCTTC.

The chain is built from TRBV24-1 and TRBJ1-3, with 9 bases fitting TRBD1. Germline CDR1 is KGHDR and CDR2 is SFDVKD. V dropped 4 bases and J dropped 3; count of bases not matched to a gene: 3. The CDR3 covers 15 residues. The CDR3 DNA reads as TGTGCCACCAGTGACCGGACAGGGGATGGAAACACCATATATTTT. This sequence encodes CATSDRTGDGNTIYF.

The chain couples TRBV24-1 to TRBJ2-1, with 7 bases aligning to TRBD2. This CDR3 is 14 amino acids long. Trimming cost V 1 base and J 7 bases; bases outside gene matches: 3. CDR1 and CDR2 (germline): KGHDR, SFDVKD. CDR3 loop: CATSDFGGTNEQFF. CDR3 sequence (DNA): TGTGCCACCAGTGATTTCGGGGGGACGAATGAGCAGTTCTTC.

J is TRBJ1-2 and V is TRBV10-3, with 8 bases identical to TRBD1. There are 15 residues in the CDR3. V was pared by 2 bases and J by 8 bases, with 10 bases of the junction left unmatched. Germline loops: CDR1 ENHRY, CDR2 SYGVKD. The CDR3 sequence: CAISEGAGQVYGYTF. The CDR3 DNA reads as TGTGCCATCAGTGAGGGTGCGGGACAGGTCTACGGCTACACCTTC.

V is TRBV10-2 and J is TRBJ1-2, with 7 nucleotides matching TRBD1. V gave up 6 bases and J gave up 1 base; unmatched junction bases: 5. This CDR3 is 14 amino acids long. Germline V gene lookup returns CDR1 WSHSY and CDR2 SAAADI. The CDR3 loop reads CASSAGQINYGYTF. In nucleotides, the CDR3 is TGCGCCAGCAGCGCGGGACAGATTAACTATGGCTACACCTTC.

This chain connects TRBV28 to TRBJ2-7; TRBD2 agrees at 8 bases. J was trimmed by 1 base and V by 2 bases; bases with no gene match: 7. The CDR3 is made up of 16 amino acids. Germline assignment: CDR1 MDHEN and CDR2 SYDVKM. The chain's CDR3 is CASSLLASGLSYEQYF. CDR3 DNA: TGTGCCAGCAGTTTACTCGCTAGCGGGTTATCCTACGAGCAGTACTTC.

This sequence joins TRBV19 and TRBJ2-2, with 10 bases fitting TRBD1. CDR1 and CDR2 from the germline V gene are LNHDA and SQIVND (reference sequence). This CDR3 contains 15 residues. J gave up 4 bases and V 5 bases, and 4 bases lay outside the gene matches. The CDR3 bases are TGTGCCAGTAGTGGCGGGACAGGGGTCACCGGGGAGCTGTTTTTT. Amino acid sequence: CASSGGTGVTGELFF.

This clone was seen more than once but under ten times. This rearrangement joins TRBV5-1 to TRBJ1-1; D uncertain. This CDR3 spans 14 amino acids. V was shortened by 6 bases and J by 6 bases, with 18 bases between the two germline ends. Looked up from germline, CDR1 is SGHRS and CDR2 is YFSETQ. As DNA, the CDR3 is TGCGCCAGCATCCCACCAGGTGGTAGCGCTGAAGCTTTCTTT. Translation: CASIPPGGSAEAFF.

V and J are TRBV28 and TRBJ2-5, with TRBD2 identical over 11 bases. The CDR3 has 16 residues. The germline CDR1 and CDR2 sequences are MDHEN and SYDVKM. V dropped 6 bases and J dropped 5; count of bases not matched to a gene: 11. The CDR3 protein is CASSDPWTSGYETQYF. The CDR3 bases are TGTGCCAGCAGCGACCCCTGGACTAGCGGGTATGAGACCCAGTACTTC.

This clone came up once. V usage is TRBV28 and J usage is TRBJ2-5; the match to TRBD1 covers 7 bases. CDR1 is MDHEN, CDR2 SYDVKM, per germline. Trimming took 2 bases from V and 0 from J; bases not matched to a gene: 6. This CDR3 is built from 16 residues. CDR3 amino acids: CASSLTTGTYQETQYF. The CDR3 nucleotides are TGTGCCAGCAGTTTAACGACAGGGACGTACCAAGAGACCCAGTACTTC.

The chain uses TRBV5-4 and TRBJ1-3, with 7 positions matching TRBD1. The V segment lost 6 bases and the J segment 2 bases; nucleotides outside the gene matches: 5. The germline CDR1 and CDR2 sequences are SGHNT and YYREEE (reference sequence). The CDR3 covers 14 residues. DNA of the CDR3: TGTGCCAGCACCATCACAGGGGCTGGAAACACCATATATTTT. Translating gives CASTITGAGNTIYF.

V gene TRBV5-4 combines with J gene TRBJ2-7; D gene unclear. The CDR3 extends over 13 amino acids. With 5 bases removed from V and 7 bases from J, the gap between germline ends came to 16 bases. Germline V lookup: CDR1 SGHNT, CDR2 YYREEE (reference sequence). The CDR3 DNA reads TGTGCCAGCAGTTCCACGGCGGTCGGGGAGCAGTACGTC. Translated, it gives CASSSTAVGEQYV.